The 27 T cell receptor beta chains given below trace back to one sample, sequenced in a study of technical replicates of blood from a handful of donors. Measured with immunoSEQ multiplex PCR; TCRdb has only the in-frame clones, and not every one. The sample lists about 80,000 clones, about 90% occurring once. The specimen sequenced was T cells isolated from PBMCs. These receptors originate from a human donor in good health.

The chain links TRBV7-2 to TRBJ1-5, with D perhaps TRBD1 (5 bases). Germline V gives CDR1 SGHTA, CDR2 FQGNSA. Trimming took 2 bases from V and 1 from J, leaving 6 bases between them. The CDR3 is made up of 14 amino acids. The CDR3 DNA is TGTGCCAGCAGCTTAAGGACAAGCAATCAGCCCCAGCATTTT. Protein sequence: CASSLRTSNQPQHF.

The chain joins TRBV5-6 to TRBJ2-1; 8 nucleotides match TRBD2. In germline, CDR1 is SGHDT, CDR2 YYEEEE. Germline trimming cut 0 bases from V and 10 bases from J; bases unmatched to any gene: 9. The CDR3 runs to 15 residues. The CDR3: CASSLGGLGKSEQFF. The CDR3 coding sequence is TGTGCCAGCAGCTTGGGGGGACTAGGTAAATCGGAGCAGTTCTTC.

This clone was detected only once. This chain uses TRBV5-1 with TRBJ2-1; possibly TRBD2 for D (6 bases). The V end was cut by 7 bases, the J end by 7 bases, with 21 bases between. The CDR3 is 15 amino acids. Germline CDR1 reads SGHRS; CDR2 reads YFSETQ. The CDR3 bases are TGCGCCAGCGTCTCCGTGGGGGGTTCGAAAAATGAGCAGTTCTTC. Translated, it gives CASVSVGGSKNEQFF.

The rearrangement uses TRBV13 and TRBJ2-3; the D is unclear. Deletions cut 1 base from V and 6 bases from J, with 8 bases between. The CDR3 extends over 13 amino acids. Germline CDR1 PRHDT, CDR2 FYEKMQ (reference sequence). The CDR3 sequence is CASSLDGFDTQYF. CDR3 sequence (DNA): TGTGCCAGCAGCTTAGACGGGTTCGATACGCAGTATTTT.

The chain recombines TRBV7-2 with TRBJ2-7; 8 nucleotides match TRBD2. The trim removed 3 bases at V and 7 bases at J, leaving 11 bases unmatched. The CDR3 is 15 amino acids. Germline V gene sequence: CDR1 SGHTA, CDR2 FQGNSA. CDR3 amino acids: CASSFHGTSAGEQYF. In DNA form, the CDR3 reads TGTGCCAGCAGCTTCCACGGGACTAGTGCGGGGGAGCAGTACTTC. Full variable domain (rest looked up from reference TRBV7-2 and TRBJ2-7): GAGVSQSPSNKVTEKGKDVELRCDPISGHTALYWYRQSLGQGLEFLIYFQGNSAPDKSGLPSDRFSAERTGGSVSTLTIQRTQQEDSAVYLCASSFHGTSAGEQYFGPGTRLTVT.

The J gene is TRBJ2-7, the V gene TRBV5-1; perhaps TRBD2 as D (6 bases). From germline, CDR1 is SGHRS and CDR2 YFSETQ. This CDR3 has 13 residues. Deletions cut 0 bases from V and 6 bases from J, with 10 bases between. The CDR3 region has the DNA TGCGCCAGCAGCTTGGGGGGACTCGCCGAGCAGTACTTC. It encodes CASSLGGLAEQYF.

This clone was counted once. The genes are TRBV9 and TRBJ1-1, with 8 nucleotides matching TRBD1. V was clipped by 2 bases and J by 7 bases; unmatched bases: 4. CDR1 and CDR2 (germline): SGDLS, YYNGEE. The CDR3 runs 13 residues. DNA of the CDR3: TGTGCCAGCAGCGTCTGGACAGGGAATGAAGCTTTCTTT. It specifies CASSVWTGNEAFF.

This chain uses TRBV27 with TRBJ2-7; the match to TRBD1 covers 7 bases. The CDR3 runs 14 residues. The V gene end was trimmed by 6 bases and the J gene end by 6 bases; junction bases not matched to a gene: 11. Germline lookup yields CDR1 MNHEY and CDR2 SMNVEV (reference sequence). CDR3 sequence: CASRPLGTVPEQYF. CDR3 sequence (DNA): TGTGCCAGCAGACCCCTAGGGACAGTCCCCGAGCAGTACTTC.

The genes are TRBV4-1 and TRBJ2-7, with TRBD2 as a possible D gene (6 bases). In germline, CDR1 is MGHRA, CDR2 YSYEKL. The CDR3 runs 18 residues. The V gene lost 4 bases and the J gene lost 2 bases, with 24 bases spanning the gap. Here the CDR3 DNA reads TGCGCCAGCAGCCGACTACACGACTTCGGGACTCAGACCTACGAGCAGTACTTC. Translated, it gives CASSRLHDFGTQTYEQYF.

The sample holds a few counts of this clone. Written as DNA, the CDR3 is TGCGCCAGCAGCCAAGGACAGGGGCACACTGAAGCTTTCTTT. This encodes CASSQGQGHTEAFF. The chain combines TRBV5-1 with TRBJ1-1; TRBD1 matches at 9 bases. CDR1 and CDR2 (germline): SGHRS, YFSETQ. The CDR3 totals 14 residues. Trimming took 4 bases from V and 3 from J; bases not matched to a gene: 4.

This chain uses TRBV4-3 with TRBJ2-2, with 10 bases matching TRBD1. CDR3 size: 18 residues. V shed 1 base and J 5 bases; nucleotides not matched to a gene: 10. Germline V gives CDR1 LGHNA, CDR2 YSLEER. DNA of the CDR3: TGCGCCAGCAGCCAAGGTCTCGGGACAGGGGTATTAACCGGGGAGCTGTTTTTT. It encodes CASSQGLGTGVLTGELFF.

V and J are TRBV30 and TRBJ2-1, with D possibly being TRBD2 (5 bases). The CDR3 loop spans 12 amino acids. The germline V gene encodes CDR1 GTSNPN and CDR2 SVGIG (reference sequence). V lost 8 bases and J lost 4, with 12 bases in between. Here the CDR3 reads CAGGREYNEQFF. Written as DNA, the CDR3 is TGTGCCGGAGGTAGGGAATACAATGAGCAGTTCTTC.

The CDR3 is CASSLSGISYEQYF. CDR3 DNA: TGTGCCAGCAGTTTAAGCGGGATCTCCTACGAGCAGTACTTC. This sequence joins TRBV5-6 and TRBJ2-7, with 7 bases matching TRBD2. The CDR3 covers 14 residues. Germline V gene sequence: CDR1 SGHDT, CDR2 YYEEEE. Trimming at V came to 5 bases and at J to 0 bases, leaving 5 bases not matched to a gene. The full variable domain, its missing parts supplied by reference TRBV5-6 and TRBJ2-7, is DAGVTQSPTHLIKTRGQQVTLRCSPKSGHDTVSWYQQALGQGPQFIFQYYEEEERQRGNFPDRFSGHQFPNYSSELNVNALLLGDSALYLCASSLSGISYEQYFGPGTRLTVT.

V usage is TRBV30 and J usage is TRBJ2-7; possibly TRBD2 for D (6 bases). The germline gives CDR1 GTSNPN, CDR2 SVGIG (reference sequence). The V and J ends lost 3 bases and 6 bases respectively, with 18 bases between them. This CDR3 is 14 amino acids long. The CDR3 sequence is CAWRPRLAYSEQYF. The CDR3 nucleotides read TGTGCCTGGAGGCCGCGGCTAGCGTACAGCGAGCAGTACTTC.

The rearrangement uses TRBV6-6 and TRBJ1-5, with 7 positions matching TRBD1. With 5 bases clipped from V and 6 bases from J, the junction kept 7 bases outside the gene matches. Germline lookup yields CDR1 MNHNY and CDR2 SVGAGI (reference sequence). CDR3 size: 14 residues. The CDR3, as DNA: TGTGCCAGCAGTCAAACAGGGGAAGGTCAGCCCCAGCATTTT. This translates into CASSQTGEGQPQHF.

The V and J genes are TRBV19 and TRBJ1-5, with a tentative D call TRBD1 (5 bases). CDR3 length equals 12 residues. With 7 bases removed from V and 7 bases from J, the gap between germline ends came to 11 bases. Germline values: CDR1 LNHDA, CDR2 SQIVND (reference sequence). CDR3 loop: CASNQGQQPQHF. The CDR3 DNA sequence: TGTGCCAGTAACCAGGGTCAACAGCCCCAGCATTTT.

The chain links TRBV6-1 to TRBJ2-7, with D tentatively TRBD1 (6 bases). V lost 4 bases to trimming and J lost 6 bases, with 16 bases between them. CDR3 length: 14 residues. Per the germline V gene, CDR1 is MNHNS and CDR2 is SASEGT. CDR3 coding DNA: TGTGCCAGCAGTGTTGACAGGTCAAGGCGCGAGCAGTACTTC. It encodes CASSVDRSRREQYF.

In its sample, this clone was seen once. The rearrangement links TRBV5-4 to TRBJ1-2, with TRBD1 as a possible D gene (5 bases). Trimming pared 1 base from V and 4 bases from J, leaving 8 bases between. CDR1 is SGHNT and CDR2 is YYREEE in the germline V gene (reference sequence). The CDR3 spans 13 residues. The chain's CDR3 is CASSLTGSYGYTF. The CDR3 DNA is TGTGCCAGCAGCTTGACAGGAAGCTATGGCTACACCTTC. The entire variable domain, with the rest obtained from reference TRBV5-4 and TRBJ1-2, is as follows: ETGVTQSPTHLIKTRGQQVTLRCSSQSGHNTVSWYQQALGQGPQFIFQYYREEENGRGNFPPRFSGLQFPNYSSELNVNALELDDSALYLCASSLTGSYGYTFGSGTRLTVV.

The chain employs TRBV18 and TRBJ2-7; the match to TRBD1 covers 7 bases. V lost 5 bases to trimming and J lost 3 bases; unmatched junction nucleotides: 7. Germline CDR1 is KGHSH and CDR2 is LQKENI. CDR3 length: 14 residues. The chain's CDR3 is CASSSQGIIYEQYF. In DNA, the CDR3 is TGTGCCAGCTCATCACAGGGGATTATCTACGAGCAGTACTTC.

For the CDR3, the DNA is TGCGCCAGCAGCTTGGATGGGGGCGCCTACAATGAGCAGTTCTTC. It is translated as CASSLDGGAYNEQFF. The rearrangement links TRBV5-1 to TRBJ2-1; D may be TRBD1 (6 bases). The ends were cut back, 0 bases at V and 2 bases at J, with 9 bases in the middle. This CDR3 has 15 amino acids. Germline V gene sequence: CDR1 SGHRS, CDR2 YFSETQ.

The gene calls are TRBV19 and TRBJ2-7, with TRBD1 as a possible D gene (6 bases). V lost 3 bases and J 3 bases, leaving 12 bases between the germline ends. Germline V gene data show CDR1 as LNHDA and CDR2 as SQIVND (reference sequence). The CDR3 sequence is 14 residues long. Here the CDR3 reads CASSIGTGNYEQYF. DNA of the CDR3: TGTGCCAGTAGTATTGGAACAGGGAACTACGAGCAGTACTTC.

CDR3 coding DNA: TGTGCCAGCAGCCCCACCCGGGACAGGTGGCGTGAAGCTTTCTTT. Residues: CASSPTRDRWREAFF. The rearrangement uses TRBV6-5 and TRBJ1-1, with 8 bases aligning to TRBD1. CDR3 length equals 15 residues. J lost 7 bases, V lost 6 bases, and 13 bases had no gene match. CDR1 MNHEY and CDR2 SVGAGI come from the germline V gene.

The V gene is TRBV19, the J gene TRBJ2-5, with 9 bases that match TRBD2. CDR1 LNHDA and CDR2 SQIVND come from the germline V gene (reference sequence). The CDR3 is 15 amino acids. The V and J ends lost 7 bases and 5 bases, in that order; junction bases with no gene match: 11. CDR3 sequence reads: CASTLSPGTSETQYF. DNA for the CDR3: TGTGCCAGTACTCTATCCCCCGGGACTAGCGAGACCCAGTACTTC.

This chain joins TRBV27 and TRBJ2-2, with 7 bases aligning to TRBD1. This CDR3 comprises 15 residues. The germline V gene encodes CDR1 MNHEY and CDR2 SMNVEV (reference sequence). The J segment lost 5 bases and the V segment lost 3 bases, leaving 6 bases of the junction unmatched. CDR3 bases: TGTGCCAGCAGTTTGAGGGGGCGGGTGACCGGGGAGCTGTTTTTT. It is translated as CASSLRGRVTGELFF.

The chain carries TRBV5-6 and TRBJ2-7; TRBD1 matches at 7 bases. With 3 bases clipped from V and 2 bases from J, the junction kept 5 bases outside the gene matches. There are 14 residues in the CDR3. Germline lookup yields CDR1 SGHDT and CDR2 YYEEEE. This CDR3 reads CASSYSGTAYEQYF. DNA of the CDR3: TGTGCCAGCAGCTATTCCGGGACAGCCTACGAGCAGTACTTC.

The chain joins TRBV5-1 to TRBJ2-5, with TRBD1 matching 7 bases. Germline assignment: CDR1 SGHRS and CDR2 YFSETQ. V was pared by 4 bases and J by 3 bases, with 6 bases of the junction left unmatched. The CDR3 is 14 amino acids. DNA of the CDR3: TGCGCCAGCAGCAACACAGGGGCAAAAGAGACCCAGTACTTC. Translating gives CASSNTGAKETQYF.

DNA for the CDR3: TGTGCCAGCAGCGAAAGGACAGGGGTGGGGGAGCAGTACTTC. It is translated as CASSERTGVGEQYF. The chain combines TRBV5-4 with TRBJ2-7; TRBD1 matches at 9 bases. This CDR3 comprises 14 residues. With 4 bases clipped from V and 7 bases from J, the junction kept 9 bases outside the gene matches. Germline CDR1 and CDR2: SGHNT and YYREEE (reference sequence). The variable domain in full, with the rest retrieved from reference TRBV5-4 and TRBJ2-7, is ETGVTQSPTHLIKTRGQQVTLRCSSQSGHNTVSWYQQALGQGPQFIFQYYREEENGRGNFPPRFSGLQFPNYSSELNVNALELDDSALYLCASSERTGVGEQYFGPGTRLTVT.